This entry lists 24 T cell receptor beta chains sequenced from one sample in a study of T cells in Graves' hyperthyroidism and ophthalmopathy. The TCR beta CDR3 regions underwent amplification using RNA transcripts as the source. The study used the HTBI primer set for a first-round RT-PCR of the TCR CDR3. TCRdb fed the multiplex PCR reads into MiXCR, producing one record per CDR3 protein. The data contain about 680,000 distinct CDR3 sequences, over 35% of them singletons. The sequencing sample was made of blood. All receptors come from a woman aged 40 to 50 with Graves' hyperthyroidism.

The rearrangement links TRBV12-3 or TRBV12-4 to TRBJ1-5; a weak D match, TRBD1 (5 bases). This CDR3 is built from 15 residues. With 4 bases removed from V and 0 bases from J, the gap between germline ends came to 10 bases. The DNA for the CDR3 is TGTGCCAGCAGTTCCCGGGGGAATAGCAATCAGCCCCAGCATTTT. This sequence encodes CASSSRGNSNQPQHF.

The rearrangement links TRBV10-3 to TRBJ2-7; 9 nucleotides match TRBD1. With V trimmed by 5 bases and J by 4 bases, 6 bases remained unmatched. CDR1 and CDR2 (germline): ENHRY, SYGVKD. The CDR3 spans 14 residues. CDR3 residues: CAISPRDRAYEQYF. CDR3 DNA sequence: TGTGCCATCAGTCCCCGGGACAGGGCGTACGAGCAGTACTTC.

The rearrangement uses TRBV7-6 and TRBJ2-2, with 9 bases aligning to TRBD1. The CDR3 is 15 amino acids. The trim removed 4 bases at V and 4 bases at J, leaving 4 bases unmatched. From germline, CDR1 is SGHVS and CDR2 FNYEAQ. CDR3 sequence: CASSSGTGSTGELFF. DNA for the CDR3: TGTGCCAGCAGCTCCGGGACAGGGTCCACCGGGGAGCTGTTTTTT.

This clonotype showed up just a few times. The CDR3: CASSLASGQGFQPQHF. CDR3 coding DNA: TGTGCCAGCAGCTTGGCTTCGGGACAGGGGTTTCAGCCCCAGCATTTT. The gene calls are TRBV5-6 and TRBJ1-5, with 10 bases fitting TRBD1. With V trimmed by 0 bases and J by 6 bases, 6 bases remained unmatched. Germline loops: CDR1 SGHDT, CDR2 YYEEEE. This CDR3 is built from 16 residues.

Note on this clonotype: This may be a read error: a much more frequent sequence differs by one nucleotide. CDR3 coding DNA: TGCAGTGCTACACCTAACACTGAAGCTTTCTTT. Translated: CSATPNTEAFF. The V and J genes are TRBV20-1 and TRBJ1-1; no definite D call. V shed 4 bases and J shed 2 bases, with 5 bases lying between them. The CDR3 is made up of 11 amino acids. Germline lookup yields CDR1 DFQATT and CDR2 SNEGSKA (reference sequence).

This clonotype was observed many times. J is TRBJ1-2 and V is TRBV7-2, with D perhaps matching TRBD1 (6 bases). The CDR3 length is 13 residues. The germline V and J ends were trimmed by 5 bases and 3 bases, with 10 bases remaining between them. Germline V gives CDR1 SGHTA, CDR2 FQGNSA. The CDR3 region is CASSQDSDYGYTF. DNA for the CDR3: TGTGCCAGCAGCCAGGACAGTGACTATGGCTACACCTTC.

There are many counts of this clonotype. The chain uses TRBV20-1 and TRBJ1-2; 7 bases align to TRBD1. J gave up 7 bases and V 2 bases, and 4 bases lay outside the gene matches. Germline CDR1 DFQATT, CDR2 SNEGSKA (reference sequence). The CDR3 is 12 residues long. As DNA, the CDR3 is TGCAGTGCTAGATCCCCAGGGGGTGGCTACACCTTC. It encodes CSARSPGGGYTF.

This clonotype was seen a handful of times. The rearrangement joins TRBV28 to TRBJ2-7; TRBD2 aligns across 9 bases. Germline values: CDR1 MDHEN, CDR2 SYDVKM. The CDR3 is 13 residues long. The trim removed 7 bases at V and 3 bases at J, leaving 4 bases unmatched. The CDR3 bases are TGTGCCAGCATTCGCGGGGGGGTCTACGAGCAGTACTTC. This translates into CASIRGGVYEQYF.

The chain joins TRBV6-5 to TRBJ1-1; tentative D call: TRBD1 (6 bases). This CDR3 contains 13 residues. Trimming left V 7 bases short and J 12 bases short, with 21 bases between. Germline V CDR1 and CDR2: MNHEY, SVGAGI. The CDR3 spells CASIPRPGQGSFF. CDR3 in DNA: TGTGCCAGCATCCCCCGACCGGGACAAGGATCTTTCTTT.

V gene TRBV10-3 combines with J gene TRBJ2-7, with no clear D. Trimming removed 6 bases at V and 5 bases at J, with 5 bases between. In germline, CDR1 is ENHRY, CDR2 SYGVKD. The CDR3 length is 10 residues. CDR3 amino acids: CAIRRHEQYF. CDR3 in DNA: TGTGCCATCAGGAGACACGAGCAGTACTTC.

The chain combines TRBV15 with TRBJ2-7, with 10 bases aligning to TRBD2. J was trimmed by 6 bases and V by 3 bases; bases with no gene match: 5. Germline assignment: CDR1 LNHNV and CDR2 YYDKDF (reference sequence). CDR3 length equals 14 residues. The CDR3 reads CATSSRGLAVEQYF. Here the CDR3 DNA reads TGTGCCACCAGCAGCCGTGGACTAGCGGTCGAGCAGTACTTC.

The rearrangement links TRBV2 to TRBJ2-5, with D possibly TRBD1 on 6 matching bases. Germline values: CDR1 SNHLY, CDR2 FYNNEI. The CDR3 is made up of 13 amino acids. Trimming cost V 5 bases and J 11 bases, with 18 bases left between them. CDR3 loop: CASSQGRGGEQYF. In DNA, the CDR3 is TGTGCCAGCAGTCAGGGGCGCGGAGGAGAGCAGTACTTC. Looking up the rest from reference TRBV2 and TRBJ2-5 gives the full variable domain: EPEVTQTPSHQVTQMGQEVILRCVPISNHLYFYWYRQILGQKVEFLVSFYNNEISEKSEIFDDQFSVERPDGSNFTLKIRSTKLEDSAMYFCASSQGRGGEQYFGPGTRLLVL.

The chain links TRBV14 to TRBJ1-2; D not resolved. The germline gives CDR1 SGHDN, CDR2 FVKESK. V was trimmed by 5 bases and J by 1 base, leaving 14 bases between them. The CDR3 extends over 15 amino acids. This CDR3 is CASSALVPRNYGYTF. The CDR3 DNA follows: TGTGCCAGCAGCGCGCTCGTACCGCGTAACTATGGCTACACCTTC.

The chain is built from TRBV12-3 or TRBV12-4 and TRBJ2-2; 8 bases match TRBD1. The CDR3 length is 14 residues. Losses at the gene ends were 5 bases for V and 8 bases for J; bases not matched to a gene: 7. The CDR3 region is CASSHSQGAGELFF. The CDR3 DNA sequence: TGTGCCAGCAGTCACTCTCAGGGGGCTGGGGAGCTGTTTTTT.

In this sample, this clonotype turned up many times. V is TRBV10-2 and J is TRBJ1-4; TRBD1 matches at 7 bases. The CDR3 covers 15 residues. Germline CDR1 WSHSY, CDR2 SAAADI. V shed 3 bases and J 8 bases; nucleotides not matched to a gene: 9. In nucleotides, the CDR3 is TGCGCCAGCAGTGACCAGACAGGGTTTTTGGAAAAACTGTTTTTT. It codes for CASSDQTGFLEKLFF.

This chain connects TRBV6-1 to TRBJ2-7; 10 bases are a match to TRBD2. CDR1 and CDR2 from the germline V gene are MNHNS and SASEGT. Trimming cost V 7 bases and J 5 bases; bases outside gene matches: 8. The CDR3 loop spans 14 amino acids. CDR3 amino acids: CASMAAGGLDEQYF. CDR3 in DNA: TGTGCCAGCATGGCAGCGGGGGGGTTAGACGAGCAGTACTTC.

The chain employs TRBV28 and TRBJ1-5; the match to TRBD1 covers 7 bases. The CDR3 spans 14 residues. The junction had 3 bases not matched to a gene; V was cut back by 7 bases and J by 0 bases. Germline CDR1 reads MDHEN; CDR2 reads SYDVKM. The CDR3 region is CASTTGDSNQPQHF. For the CDR3, the DNA is TGTGCCAGCACCACAGGGGATAGCAATCAGCCCCAGCATTTT.

This clonotype has ten or more counts. The rearrangement links TRBV10-2 to TRBJ1-2; D is unclear. CDR3 length: 12 amino acids. V was clipped by 2 bases and J by 8 bases, with 9 bases between them. Germline V gene lookup returns CDR1 WSHSY and CDR2 SAAADI. The CDR3: CASSEPSGGYTF. The CDR3 DNA sequence: TGCGCCAGCAGTGAGCCTTCCGGGGGCTACACCTTC.

The rearrangement links TRBV6-5 to TRBJ2-7; D perhaps matches TRBD1 (6 bases). Trimming took 6 bases from V and 3 from J, leaving 15 bases between them. CDR1 and CDR2 (germline): MNHEY, SVGAGI. The CDR3 spans 14 residues. The CDR3 DNA reads TGTGCCAGCAGCCCCGAAGGGGGAGACTACGAGCAGTACTTC. This sequence encodes CASSPEGGDYEQYF.

This clonotype has ten or more counts. The rearrangement joins TRBV19 to TRBJ2-5, with TRBD2 as a possible D gene (6 bases). V gave up 6 bases and J gave up 5 bases, with 16 bases separating them. The CDR3 consists of 14 residues. Germline assignment: CDR1 LNHDA and CDR2 SQIVND (reference sequence). The chain's CDR3 is CASRGGGAQETQYF. The CDR3 DNA reads as TGTGCCAGTAGGGGAGGAGGAGCCCAGGAGACCCAGTACTTC.

A few counts support this clonotype. The chain joins TRBV19 to TRBJ1-5, with unresolved D. V lost 5 bases, J lost 2 bases, and 16 bases lay in between. Germline V CDR1 and CDR2: LNHDA, SQIVND (reference sequence). This CDR3 contains 16 residues. The CDR3 protein is CASSPRAGFGNQPQHF. The CDR3 DNA reads TGTGCCAGTAGTCCCAGAGCGGGGTTTGGCAATCAGCCCCAGCATTTT.

This clonotype was detected many times. V gene TRBV2 combines with J gene TRBJ1-2; the match to TRBD1 covers 10 bases. After removal of 6 bases from V and 6 bases from J, the junction contained 4 bases not matched to a gene. CDR1 is SNHLY and CDR2 is FYNNEI in the germline V gene. CDR3 size: 13 residues. CDR3 region: CASRGQGKNGYTF. The CDR3 coding sequence is TGTGCCAGCAGGGGACAGGGGAAGAATGGCTACACCTTC.

This clonotype was observed a single time. This may stem from a read error, because a much larger clone lies one nucleotide away. The rearrangement uses TRBV15 and TRBJ1-4, with unresolved D. V was shortened by 3 bases and J by 7 bases, with 15 bases between the two germline ends. CDR1 is LNHNV, CDR2 YYDKDF, per germline (reference sequence). The CDR3 runs 15 residues. The CDR3 protein is CATSSRREVGEKLFF. For the CDR3, the DNA is TGTGCCACCAGCAGTCGGAGGGAGGTGGGTGAAAAACTGTTTTTT.

The rearrangement links TRBV9 to TRBJ1-3; no reliable D call. The CDR3 runs to 18 residues. CDR1 and CDR2 (germline): SGDLS, YYNGEE. V was clipped by 0 bases and J by 4 bases, with 20 bases between them. The CDR3 DNA reads as TGTGCCAGCAGCGTAGGTTCCAACTTCCACGGGGTAGGAAACACCATATATTTT. Translation: CASSVGSNFHGVGNTIYF.